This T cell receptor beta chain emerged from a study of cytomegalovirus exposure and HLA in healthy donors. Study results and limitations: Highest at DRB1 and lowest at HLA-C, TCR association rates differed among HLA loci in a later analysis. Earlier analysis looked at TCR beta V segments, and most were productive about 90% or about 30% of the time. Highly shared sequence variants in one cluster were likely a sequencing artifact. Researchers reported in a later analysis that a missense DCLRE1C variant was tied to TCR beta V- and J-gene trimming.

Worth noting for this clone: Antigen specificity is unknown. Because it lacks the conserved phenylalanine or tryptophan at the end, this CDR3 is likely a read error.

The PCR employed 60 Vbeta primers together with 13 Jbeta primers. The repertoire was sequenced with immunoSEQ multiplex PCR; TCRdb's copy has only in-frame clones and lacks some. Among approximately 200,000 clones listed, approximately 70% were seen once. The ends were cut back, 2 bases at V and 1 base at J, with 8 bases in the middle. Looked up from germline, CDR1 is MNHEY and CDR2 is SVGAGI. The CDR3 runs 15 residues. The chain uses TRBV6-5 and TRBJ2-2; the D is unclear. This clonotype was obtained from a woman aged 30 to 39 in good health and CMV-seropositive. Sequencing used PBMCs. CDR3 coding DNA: TGTGCCAGCAGTTACCAGGACGGGAACACCGGGGAGCTGTTTTCT. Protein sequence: CASSYQDGNTGELFS.